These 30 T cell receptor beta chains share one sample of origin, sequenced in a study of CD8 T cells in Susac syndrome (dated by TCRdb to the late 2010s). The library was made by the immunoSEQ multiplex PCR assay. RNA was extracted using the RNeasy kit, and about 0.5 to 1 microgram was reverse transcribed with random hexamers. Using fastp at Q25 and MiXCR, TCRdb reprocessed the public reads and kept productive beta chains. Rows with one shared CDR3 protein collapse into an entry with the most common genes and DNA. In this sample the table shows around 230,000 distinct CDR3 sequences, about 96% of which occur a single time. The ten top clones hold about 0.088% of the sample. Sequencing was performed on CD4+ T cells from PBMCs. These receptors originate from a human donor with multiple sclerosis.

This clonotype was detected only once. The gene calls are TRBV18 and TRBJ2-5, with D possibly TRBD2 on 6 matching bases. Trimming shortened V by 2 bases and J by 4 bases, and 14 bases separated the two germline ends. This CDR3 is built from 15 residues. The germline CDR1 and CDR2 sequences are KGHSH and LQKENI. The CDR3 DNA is TGTGCCAGCTCACCATTCTTTGCGGGATCAGAGACCCAGTACTTC. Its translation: CASSPFFAGSETQYF.

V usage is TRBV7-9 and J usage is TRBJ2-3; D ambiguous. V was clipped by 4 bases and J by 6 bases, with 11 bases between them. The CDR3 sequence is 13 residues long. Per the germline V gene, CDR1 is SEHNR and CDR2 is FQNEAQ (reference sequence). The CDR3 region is CASSSTALDTQYF. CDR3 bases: TGTGCCAGCAGCTCGACGGCTCTCGATACGCAGTATTTT.

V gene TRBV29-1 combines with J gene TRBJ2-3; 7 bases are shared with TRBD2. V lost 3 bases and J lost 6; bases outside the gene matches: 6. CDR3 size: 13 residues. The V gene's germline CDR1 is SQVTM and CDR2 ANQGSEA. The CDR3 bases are TGCAGCGTTGATTTCGACGGGGGGGATACGCAGTATTTT. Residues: CSVDFDGGDTQYF.

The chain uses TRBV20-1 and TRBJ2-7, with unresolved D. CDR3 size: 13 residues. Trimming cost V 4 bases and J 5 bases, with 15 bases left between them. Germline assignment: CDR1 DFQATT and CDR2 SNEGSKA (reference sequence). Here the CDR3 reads CSAMVSPRHEQYF. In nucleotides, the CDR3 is TGCAGTGCTATGGTCTCTCCTCGGCACGAGCAGTACTTC.

As DNA, the CDR3 is TGTGCCAGCAGTTCCGGGACAGGGCGTAATTCACCCCTCCACTTT. Its translation: CASSSGTGRNSPLHF. The chain links TRBV6-5 to TRBJ1-6; 9 positions match TRBD1. The germline V gene has CDR1 MNHEY and CDR2 SVGAGI. The V gene end was trimmed by 4 bases and the J gene end by 6 bases; junction bases not matched to a gene: 4. This CDR3 is built from 15 residues.

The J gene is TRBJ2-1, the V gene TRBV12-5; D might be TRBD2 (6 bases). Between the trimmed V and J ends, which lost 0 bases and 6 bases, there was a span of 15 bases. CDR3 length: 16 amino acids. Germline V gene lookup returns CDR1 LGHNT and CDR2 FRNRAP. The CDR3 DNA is TGTGCTAGTGGTTTGGTAGTCGACGGGAGTGTCAATGAGCAGTTCTTC. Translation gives CASGLVVDGSVNEQFF.

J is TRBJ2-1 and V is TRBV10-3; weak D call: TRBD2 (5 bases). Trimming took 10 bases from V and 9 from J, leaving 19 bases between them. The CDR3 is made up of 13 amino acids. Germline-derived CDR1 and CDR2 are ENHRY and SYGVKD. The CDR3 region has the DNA TGTGCCACCGGACTCCCGACGGAAATTGAGCAGTTCTTC. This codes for CATGLPTEIEQFF.

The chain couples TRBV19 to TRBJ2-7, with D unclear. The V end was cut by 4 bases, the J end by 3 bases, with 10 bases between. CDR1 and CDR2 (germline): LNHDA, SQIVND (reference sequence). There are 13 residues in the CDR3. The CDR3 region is CASSTSVGYEQYF. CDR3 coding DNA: TGTGCCAGTAGTACGTCCGTAGGCTACGAGCAGTACTTC.

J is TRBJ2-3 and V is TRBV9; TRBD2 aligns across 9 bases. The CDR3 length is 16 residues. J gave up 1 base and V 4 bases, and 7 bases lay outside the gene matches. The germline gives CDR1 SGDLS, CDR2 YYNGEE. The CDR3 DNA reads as TGTGCCAGCAGCCCAATAGCGGGAGACCGCACAGATACGCAGTATTTT. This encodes CASSPIAGDRTDTQYF.

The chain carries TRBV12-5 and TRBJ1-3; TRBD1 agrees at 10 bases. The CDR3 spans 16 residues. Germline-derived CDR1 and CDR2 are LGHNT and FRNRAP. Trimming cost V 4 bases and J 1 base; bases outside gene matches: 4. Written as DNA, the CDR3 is TGTGCTAGTGGTTCAGGACAGGGGGTATCTGGAAACACCATATATTTT. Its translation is CASGSGQGVSGNTIYF.

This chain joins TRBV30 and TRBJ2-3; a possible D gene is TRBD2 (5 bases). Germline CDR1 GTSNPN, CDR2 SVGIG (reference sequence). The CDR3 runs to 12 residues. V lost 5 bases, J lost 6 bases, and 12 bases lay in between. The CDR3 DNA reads TGTGCCTGGGGGCAGAGGAGGGATACGCAGTATTTT. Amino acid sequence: CAWGQRRDTQYF.

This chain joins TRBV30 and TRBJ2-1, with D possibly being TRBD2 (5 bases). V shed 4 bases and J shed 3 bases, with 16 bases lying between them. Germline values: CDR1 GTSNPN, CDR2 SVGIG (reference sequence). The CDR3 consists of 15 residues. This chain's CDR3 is CAWTLSWGDYNEQFF. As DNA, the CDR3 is TGTGCCTGGACCCTAAGTTGGGGAGACTACAATGAGCAGTTCTTC.

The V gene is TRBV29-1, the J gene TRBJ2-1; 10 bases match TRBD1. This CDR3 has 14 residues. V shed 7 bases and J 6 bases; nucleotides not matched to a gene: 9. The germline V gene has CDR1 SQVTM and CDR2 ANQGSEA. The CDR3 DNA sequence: TGCAGCGCACGAACCGGGACAGGGGCCAATGAGCAGTTCTTC. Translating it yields CSARTGTGANEQFF.

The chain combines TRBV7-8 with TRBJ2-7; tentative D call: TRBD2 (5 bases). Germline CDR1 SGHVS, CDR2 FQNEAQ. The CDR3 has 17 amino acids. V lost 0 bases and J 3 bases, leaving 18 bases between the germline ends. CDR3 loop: CASSLASAPTGNYEQYF. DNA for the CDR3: TGTGCCAGCAGCTTAGCGTCCGCTCCGACGGGAAACTACGAGCAGTACTTC.

Here the CDR3 reads CASSRNEKLFF. DNA of the CDR3: TGTGCCAGCAGTCGGAATGAAAAACTGTTTTTT. This rearrangement joins TRBV6-1 to TRBJ1-4; D is ambiguous. The V gene's germline CDR1 is MNHNS and CDR2 SASEGT. This CDR3 spans 11 amino acids. Trimming took 5 bases from V and 5 from J, leaving 3 bases between them.

As DNA, the CDR3 is TGCAGTGCCACGGTAGCAAACACTGAAGCTTTCTTT. It yields the protein CSATVANTEAFF. V usage is TRBV20-1 and J usage is TRBJ1-1; no clear D gene. Trimming removed 6 bases from V and 2 bases from J, with 10 bases in between. Germline values: CDR1 DFQATT, CDR2 SNEGSKA (reference sequence). The CDR3 is 12 residues long.

CDR3 DNA: TGTGCCAGCAGTTTATTCGGACAGAGGCCCTACGAGCAGTACTTC. Its protein product is CASSLFGQRPYEQYF. The gene calls are TRBV27 and TRBJ2-7; perhaps TRBD1 as D (6 bases). The ends were cut back, 1 base at V and 2 bases at J, with 12 bases in the middle. Germline lookup yields CDR1 MNHEY and CDR2 SMNVEV (reference sequence). The length of the CDR3 is 15 residues.

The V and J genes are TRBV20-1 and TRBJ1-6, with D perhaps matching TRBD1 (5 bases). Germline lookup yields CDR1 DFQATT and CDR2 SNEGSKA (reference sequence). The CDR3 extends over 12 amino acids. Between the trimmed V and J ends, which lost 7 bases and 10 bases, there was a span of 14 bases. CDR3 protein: CSGSGQGSPLHF. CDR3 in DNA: TGCAGTGGAAGCGGGCAGGGCTCACCCCTCCACTTT.

In DNA form, the CDR3 reads TGCAGCGTGGGCCCAGGGAGGAGCTCCTACGAGCAGTACTTC. It yields the protein CSVGPGRSSYEQYF. The chain is built from TRBV29-1 and TRBJ2-7; possibly TRBD2 for D (6 bases). CDR3 length equals 14 residues. The germline gives CDR1 SQVTM, CDR2 ANQGSEA. V gave up 6 bases and J gave up 0 bases, with 15 bases separating them.

This CDR3 reads CASSVLANTGELFF. The CDR3 DNA is TGTGCCAGCAGCGTACTAGCGAACACCGGGGAGCTGTTTTTT. The chain joins TRBV9 to TRBJ2-2; no clear D. V was clipped by 1 base and J by 0 bases, with 4 bases between them. Germline assignment: CDR1 SGDLS and CDR2 YYNGEE. The CDR3 runs 14 residues. Filled out from reference TRBV9 and TRBJ2-2, the complete variable domain reads DSGVTQTPKHLITATGQRVTLRCSPRSGDLSVYWYQQSLDQGLQFLIQYYNGEERAKGNILERFSAQQFPDLHSELNLSSLELGDSALYFCASSVLANTGELFFGEGSRLTVL.

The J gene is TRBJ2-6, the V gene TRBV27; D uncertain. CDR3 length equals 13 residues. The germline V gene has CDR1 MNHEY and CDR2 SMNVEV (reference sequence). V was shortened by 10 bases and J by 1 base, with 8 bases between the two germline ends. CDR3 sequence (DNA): TGTGCCATCCGGCCTTCTGGGGCCAACGTCCTGACTTTC. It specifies CAIRPSGANVLTF.

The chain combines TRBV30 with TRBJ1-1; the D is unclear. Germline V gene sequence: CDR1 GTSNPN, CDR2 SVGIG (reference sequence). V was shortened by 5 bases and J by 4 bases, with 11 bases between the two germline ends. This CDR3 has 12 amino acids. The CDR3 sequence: CAWHKSVTEAFF. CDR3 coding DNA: TGTGCCTGGCATAAATCAGTCACTGAAGCTTTCTTT.

CDR3 coding DNA: TGTGCCAGCAGCCAAGATAATTGGGCCGGCTACACCTTC. Translation gives CASSQDNWAGYTF. V usage is TRBV3-1 and J usage is TRBJ1-2; D is undetermined. V lost 0 bases, J lost 8 bases, and 10 bases lay in between. There are 13 residues in the CDR3. Germline CDR1 is LGHDT and CDR2 is YNNKEL (reference sequence).

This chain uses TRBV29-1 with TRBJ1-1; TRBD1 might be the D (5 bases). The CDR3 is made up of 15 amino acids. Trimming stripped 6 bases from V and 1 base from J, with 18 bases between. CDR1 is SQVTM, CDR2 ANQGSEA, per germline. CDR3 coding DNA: TGCAGCGTGTCCCCGGGGGGAGGGCAGAACACTGAAGCTTTCTTT. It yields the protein CSVSPGGGQNTEAFF.

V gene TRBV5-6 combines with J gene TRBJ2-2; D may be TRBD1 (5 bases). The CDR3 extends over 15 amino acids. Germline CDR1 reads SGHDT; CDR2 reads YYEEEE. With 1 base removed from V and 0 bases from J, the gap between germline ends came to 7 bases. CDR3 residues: CASSLLGANTGELFF. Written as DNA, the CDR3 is TGTGCCAGCAGCTTGCTAGGGGCGAACACCGGGGAGCTGTTTTTT.

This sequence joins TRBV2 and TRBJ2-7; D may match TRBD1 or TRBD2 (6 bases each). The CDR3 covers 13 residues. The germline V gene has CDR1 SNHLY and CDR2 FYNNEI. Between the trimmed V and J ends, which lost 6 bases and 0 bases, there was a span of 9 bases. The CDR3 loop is CASRRGVSYEQYF. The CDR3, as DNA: TGTGCCAGCAGGAGGGGGGTCTCCTACGAGCAGTACTTC.

The CDR3 protein is CASSLLPSLEQYF. The CDR3 DNA is TGTGCCAGCAGCCTTTTACCTTCTCTTGAGCAGTACTTC. This chain uses TRBV3-1 with TRBJ2-7; D not resolved. Deletions cut 4 bases from V and 7 bases from J, with 14 bases between. The CDR3 runs 13 residues. The germline V gene has CDR1 LGHDT and CDR2 YNNKEL (reference sequence).

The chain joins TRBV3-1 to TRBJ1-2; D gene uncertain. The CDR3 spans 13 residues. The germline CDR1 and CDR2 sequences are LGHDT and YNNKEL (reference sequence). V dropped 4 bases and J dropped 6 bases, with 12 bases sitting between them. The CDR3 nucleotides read TGTGCCAGCAGCCTCGAGCCCGGGGATGGCTACACCTTC. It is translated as CASSLEPGDGYTF. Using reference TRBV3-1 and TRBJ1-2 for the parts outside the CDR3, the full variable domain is DTAVSQTPKYLVTQMGNDKSIKCEQNLGHDTMYWYKQDSKKFLKIMFSYNNKELIINETVPNRFSPKSPDKAHLNLHINSLELGDSAVYFCASSLEPGDGYTFGSGTRLTVV.

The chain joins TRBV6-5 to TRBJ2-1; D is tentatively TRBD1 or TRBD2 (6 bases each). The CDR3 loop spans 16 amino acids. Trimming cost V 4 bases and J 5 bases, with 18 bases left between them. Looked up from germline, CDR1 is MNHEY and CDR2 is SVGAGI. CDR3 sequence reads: CASSSLARGGHNEQFF. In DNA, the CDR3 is TGTGCCAGCAGTTCTCTAGCGAGAGGGGGTCACAATGAGCAGTTCTTC.

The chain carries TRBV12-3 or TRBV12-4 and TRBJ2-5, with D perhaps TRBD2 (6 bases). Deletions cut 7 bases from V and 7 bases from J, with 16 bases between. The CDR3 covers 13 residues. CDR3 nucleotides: TGTGCCAGCAATCGGGAGCCTGGGGGGACCCAGTACTTC. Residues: CASNREPGGTQYF.